Sequencing of this T cell receptor beta chain was carried out in a study of post-analysis software for immune sequencing data. Study background: There were relapsing-remitting, secondary progressive and progressive-relapsing multiple sclerosis among the disease courses included. Study-level points and caveats: Compared with controls, patients showed significantly lower normalized Chao1 diversity. TRBV5-6, TRBV5-1 and TRBV20-1 belonged to a set of roughly 5 TRBV segments that were more frequent in patients than controls.

Presence of unique molecular identifiers characterized the TCR beta cDNA libraries. From the PCR reads, TCRdb called clonotypes with MiXCR, one entry per CDR3 protein. The sample has some 700,000 distinct CDR3 sequences; 59% are singletons. Trimming shortened V by 0 bases and J by 1 base, and 13 bases separated the two germline ends. CDR1 MGHRA and CDR2 YSYEKL come from the germline V gene. The CDR3 consists of 16 residues. In this sample, this clonotype turned up a few times. The antigen remains unidentified. This receptor was obtained from a girl aged 2-10 years with multiple sclerosis. The sequencing input was blood. This chain links TRBV4-1 with TRBJ2-7, with D possibly being TRBD2 (6 bases). The CDR3 nucleotides are TGCGCCAGCAGCCAAGAAGGGTCCGGGGGTTCCTACGAGCAGTACTTC. Its protein product is CASSQEGSGGSYEQYF.